What follows are 29 T cell receptor beta chains derived from one specimen sequenced in a study of cytomegalovirus exposure and HLA in healthy donors. It was with 60 Vbeta and 13 Jbeta primers that the PCR ran. Clones were read by immunoSEQ multiplex PCR, and TCRdb kept only the in-frame ones, dropping some. This sample's table has around 100,000 clones. The sequenced material came from PBMCs. The receptors stem from a man aged 45-60 years in good health and CMV-seronegative.

The chain has TRBV7-9 and TRBJ1-5; the D gene is possibly TRBD1 (6 bases). Germline V gene lookup returns CDR1 SEHNR and CDR2 FQNEAQ (reference sequence). The CDR3 has 14 residues. Trimming left V 5 bases short and J 9 bases short, with 17 bases between. The CDR3: CASSGTPGDPPQHF. Here the CDR3 DNA reads TGTGCCAGCAGCGGAACTCCAGGGGATCCGCCCCAGCATTTT.

The chain couples TRBV18 to TRBJ1-4, with 7 bases that match TRBD1. Germline CDR1 reads KGHSH; CDR2 reads LQKENI. CDR3 length equals 15 residues. Trimming removed 2 bases from V and 3 bases from J; junction bases left unmatched: 3. This CDR3 is CASSPWGQPNEKLFF. CDR3 sequence (DNA): TGTGCCAGCTCACCATGGGGACAGCCTAATGAAAAACTGTTTTTT.

V is TRBV11-2 and J is TRBJ2-1; the match to TRBD2 covers 10 bases. In germline, CDR1 is SGHAT, CDR2 FQNNGV. The length of the CDR3 is 15 residues. V was pared by 7 bases and J by 10 bases, with 13 bases of the junction left unmatched. The CDR3 loop is CASNQGASGSLEQFF. In DNA form, the CDR3 reads TGTGCCAGCAACCAAGGGGCTAGCGGGAGCCTGGAGCAGTTCTTC.

V gene TRBV4-3 combines with J gene TRBJ2-5; 7 bases are shared with TRBD1. Germline CDR1 and CDR2: LGHNA and YSLEER. CDR3 length equals 15 residues. With V trimmed by 1 base and J by 5 bases, 7 bases remained unmatched. CDR3 nucleotides: TGCGCCAGCAGCCAAGTCCGGGACAGCCTGGAGACCCAGTACTTC. Its translation is CASSQVRDSLETQYF.

The chain couples TRBV10-1 to TRBJ2-2, with 8 positions matching TRBD1. Germline V gene data show CDR1 as WNHNN and CDR2 as SYGVQD (reference sequence). Germline trimming cut 8 bases from V and 9 bases from J; bases unmatched to any gene: 11. This CDR3 region has 14 residues. CDR3 sequence: CASSGTGQTWELFF. The CDR3 nucleotides are TGCGCCAGCTCCGGGACAGGCCAAACCTGGGAGCTGTTTTTT.

The rearrangement joins TRBV6-1 to TRBJ1-1, with D maybe TRBD1 (5 bases). Germline CDR1 reads MNHNS; CDR2 reads SASEGT. The CDR3 has 15 residues. Between the trimmed V and J ends, which lost 2 bases and 3 bases, there was a span of 13 bases. The CDR3 DNA sequence: TGTGCCAGCAGTGAATGGGGCAGGGCGGACACTGAAGCTTTCTTT. It is translated as CASSEWGRADTEAFF.

The chain recombines TRBV13 with TRBJ2-3, with TRBD2 identical over 11 bases. The germline V gene encodes CDR1 PRHDT and CDR2 FYEKMQ (reference sequence). V shed 2 bases, J shed 4 bases, and the junction held 5 bases outside the gene matches. This CDR3 is 16 amino acids long. CDR3 sequence: CASSLRLAGGSDTQYF. CDR3 sequence (DNA): TGTGCCAGCAGCTTACGGCTAGCGGGAGGTTCAGATACGCAGTATTTT.

The rearrangement joins TRBV6-6 to TRBJ2-3, with D tentatively TRBD2 (5 bases). V was cut by 2 bases and J by 0 bases, with 9 bases left in between. This CDR3 region has 15 residues. CDR1 and CDR2 (germline): MNHNY, SVGAGI (reference sequence). Written as DNA, the CDR3 is TGTGCCAGCAGTTACAGCTGGACTAGCACAGATACGCAGTATTTT. Its translation is CASSYSWTSTDTQYF.

The chain combines TRBV7-2 with TRBJ1-5; no clear D gene. The V gene's germline CDR1 is SGHTA and CDR2 FQGNSA. The ends were cut back, 1 base at V and 0 bases at J, with 7 bases in the middle. CDR3 length equals 15 residues. CDR3 loop: CASSLVGSSNQPQHF. CDR3 coding DNA: TGTGCCAGCAGCTTAGTGGGGAGTAGCAATCAGCCCCAGCATTTT.

The chain combines TRBV2 with TRBJ1-1, with 7 bases that match TRBD1. The length of the CDR3 is 11 residues. Germline lookup yields CDR1 SNHLY and CDR2 FYNNEI. V was clipped by 8 bases and J by 12 bases; unmatched bases: 9. CDR3 nucleotide sequence: TGTGCCAGCCATAGGCAGGGGGGAACTTTCTTT. Protein product: CASHRQGGTFF.

V gene TRBV5-1 combines with J gene TRBJ1-2; 9 positions match TRBD1. The CDR3 covers 14 residues. V was pared by 6 bases and J by 6 bases, with 9 bases of the junction left unmatched. CDR1 SGHRS and CDR2 YFSETQ come from the germline V gene. CDR3 bases: TGCGCCAGCACCGAAAGGACAGGGGATAATGGCTACACCTTC. This gives the protein CASTERTGDNGYTF.

The chain couples TRBV30 to TRBJ1-1, with TRBD1 matching 7 bases. The CDR3 loop spans 13 amino acids. V lost 5 bases and J lost 2; bases outside the gene matches: 5. Germline V gives CDR1 GTSNPN, CDR2 SVGIG (reference sequence). The CDR3 DNA is TGTGCCTGGGACAGGGTTGGAAACACTGAAGCTTTCTTT. Amino acids: CAWDRVGNTEAFF.

This chain links TRBV7-2 with TRBJ1-4; tentatively, D is TRBD1 (5 bases). Germline lookup yields CDR1 SGHTA and CDR2 FQGNSA. The V and J ends lost 5 bases and 8 bases respectively, with 15 bases between them. There are 14 residues in the CDR3. CDR3 sequence (DNA): TGTGCCAGCAGCCTCAAGGGGTCGAGGGAAAAACTGTTTTTT. It codes for CASSLKGSREKLFF.

This chain uses TRBV25-1 with TRBJ2-2; 7 bases fit TRBD1. CDR3 length: 15 residues. V lost 3 bases and J lost 6; bases outside the gene matches: 7. CDR1 is MGHDK and CDR2 is SYGVNS in the germline V gene. The CDR3: CASSDPIGGAGELFF. The CDR3, as DNA: TGTGCCAGCAGTGACCCAATAGGGGGCGCCGGGGAGCTGTTTTTT.

The CDR3 DNA reads as TGCGCCAGCAGCCCGGGTGGAGCGGCTAATGAAAAACTGTTTTTT. It yields the protein CASSPGGAANEKLFF. The chain couples TRBV4-1 to TRBJ1-4; D gene uncertain. The CDR3 is 15 residues long. Per germline, CDR1 MGHRA and CDR2 YSYEKL. V shed 4 bases and J shed 3 bases, with 12 bases lying between them.

The chain combines TRBV5-1 with TRBJ1-5; no definite D call. V lost 2 bases and J 5 bases, leaving 11 bases between the germline ends. CDR3 length: 14 residues. The V gene's germline CDR1 is SGHRS and CDR2 YFSETQ. The DNA of the CDR3 is TGCGCCAGCAGCTTAGGCCGAGAGGATCAGCCCCAGCATTTT. Translating gives CASSLGREDQPQHF.

This chain's CDR3 is CASGRDYSPLHF. The CDR3 bases are TGTGCCAGCGGCAGGGACTATTCACCCCTCCACTTT. This rearrangement joins TRBV2 to TRBJ1-6; D is perhaps TRBD1 (5 bases). The CDR3 length is 12 residues. CDR1 is SNHLY and CDR2 is FYNNEI in the germline V gene. Trimming pared 8 bases from V and 8 bases from J, leaving 10 bases between. Looking up the rest from reference TRBV2 and TRBJ1-6 gives the full variable domain: EPEVTQTPSHQVTQMGQEVILRCVPISNHLYFYWYRQILGQKVEFLVSFYNNEISEKSEIFDDQFSVERPDGSNFTLKIRSTKLEDSAMYFCASGRDYSPLHFGNGTRLTVT.

This chain links TRBV11-2 with TRBJ1-1; D is ambiguous. This CDR3 is built from 11 residues. Trimming removed 5 bases from V and 2 bases from J, with 3 bases in between. Germline CDR1 SGHAT, CDR2 FQNNGV. The chain's CDR3 is CASSTNTEAFF. In DNA, the CDR3 is TGTGCCAGCAGCACTAACACTGAAGCTTTCTTT.

The V gene is TRBV9, the J gene TRBJ1-2; a weak D match, TRBD1 (6 bases). The germline V and J ends were trimmed by 4 bases and 7 bases, with 20 bases remaining between them. Germline lookup yields CDR1 SGDLS and CDR2 YYNGEE. This CDR3 is built from 15 residues. For the CDR3, the DNA is TGTGCCAGCAGCACATGGGACACTGCCGGCAGTGGCTACACCTTC. It translates to CASSTWDTAGSGYTF.

The chain carries TRBV4-1 and TRBJ2-2; 8 bases match TRBD1. Germline-derived CDR1 and CDR2 are MGHRA and YSYEKL. Trimming cost V 4 bases and J 6 bases; bases outside gene matches: 13. CDR3 length: 17 residues. DNA for the CDR3: TGCGCCAGCAGCCCACTACCGCGGGACAGGAGGGCCGGGGAGCTGTTTTTT. This translates into CASSPLPRDRRAGELFF.

V is TRBV27 and J is TRBJ2-5; a possible D gene is TRBD1 (5 bases). Trimming removed 6 bases at V and 2 bases at J, with 19 bases between. The CDR3 spans 16 residues. From germline, CDR1 is MNHEY and CDR2 SMNVEV (reference sequence). The CDR3 spells CASRMEGAAIQETQYF. CDR3 coding DNA: TGTGCCAGCAGGATGGAAGGGGCGGCGATACAAGAGACCCAGTACTTC.

The chain uses TRBV4-3 and TRBJ1-5, with a tentative D call TRBD1 (5 bases). In germline, CDR1 is LGHNA, CDR2 YSLEER. Trimming removed 0 bases at V and 1 base at J, with 13 bases between. This CDR3 has 17 amino acids. The CDR3 region is CASSQDWGGLSNQPQHF. The CDR3 DNA reads TGCGCCAGCAGCCAAGATTGGGGGGGGTTAAGCAATCAGCCCCAGCATTTT.

This chain connects TRBV14 to TRBJ1-3; D ambiguous. The CDR3 runs 17 residues. Per the germline V gene, CDR1 is SGHDN and CDR2 is FVKESK. V was trimmed by 4 bases and J by 6 bases, leaving 22 bases between them. The CDR3 sequence: CASSRGSRRFRENTIYF. As DNA, the CDR3 is TGTGCCAGCAGCCGAGGGTCTAGACGGTTCCGGGAAAACACCATATATTTT.

This chain links TRBV7-2 with TRBJ1-2; TRBD1 aligns across 7 bases. With V trimmed by 1 base and J by 0 bases, 2 bases remained unmatched. This CDR3 has 15 residues. Germline CDR1 SGHTA, CDR2 FQGNSA. CDR3 in DNA: TGTGCCAGCAGCTTAGGACAGGGTGCTAACTATGGCTACACCTTC. Translated, it gives CASSLGQGANYGYTF.

For the CDR3, the DNA is TGTGCCAGCAGCTTAGGGACGGGTGGGGCATATGGCTACACCTTC. Translation gives CASSLGTGGAYGYTF. V gene TRBV7-9 combines with J gene TRBJ1-2; a possible D gene is TRBD1 (5 bases). The CDR3 runs to 15 residues. CDR1 and CDR2 from the germline V gene are SEHNR and FQNEAQ (reference sequence). The V end lost 1 base, the J end lost 5 bases, and 14 bases lay between the germline ends. Full variable domain (missing parts from reference TRBV7-9 and TRBJ1-2): DTGVSQNPRHKITKRGQNVTFRCDPISEHNRLYWYRQTLGQGPEFLTYFQNEAQLEKSRLLSDRFSAERPKGSFSTLEIQRTEQGDSAMYLCASSLGTGGAYGYTFGSGTRLTVV.

The chain recombines TRBV14 with TRBJ1-1; unclear D gene. The germline V gene has CDR1 SGHDN and CDR2 FVKESK. The CDR3 is made up of 14 amino acids. V gave up 4 bases and J gave up 6 bases, with 15 bases separating them. The CDR3 sequence: CASSLMDGLPEAFF. CDR3 coding DNA: TGTGCCAGCAGCCTAATGGATGGGCTTCCTGAAGCTTTCTTT.

The chain combines TRBV29-1 with TRBJ1-1, with 7 bases matching TRBD1. The CDR3 is 15 residues long. Germline V gives CDR1 SQVTM, CDR2 ANQGSEA. Trimming at V came to 7 bases and at J to 0 bases, leaving 11 bases not matched to a gene. CDR3: CSASGGPKMNTEAFF. The CDR3 nucleotides are TGCAGCGCCTCAGGGGGGCCAAAAATGAACACTGAAGCTTTCTTT.

V is TRBV18 and J is TRBJ1-2, with a tentative D call TRBD1 (5 bases). The CDR3 extends over 15 amino acids. The germline CDR1 and CDR2 sequences are KGHSH and LQKENI. The V and J ends lost 5 bases and 3 bases respectively, with 16 bases between them. CDR3 sequence reads: CASSDAPDTHYGYTF. CDR3 in DNA: TGTGCCAGCTCAGACGCCCCGGACACTCACTATGGCTACACCTTC.

V gene TRBV29-1 combines with J gene TRBJ2-1, with D possibly TRBD1 on 6 matching bases. CDR1 is SQVTM and CDR2 is ANQGSEA in the germline V gene. The CDR3 has 15 amino acids. V was cut by 3 bases and J by 0 bases, with 12 bases left in between. CDR3 residues: CSVESPGASYNEQFF. The CDR3 nucleotides are TGCAGCGTTGAGTCACCAGGGGCCTCCTACAATGAGCAGTTCTTC.